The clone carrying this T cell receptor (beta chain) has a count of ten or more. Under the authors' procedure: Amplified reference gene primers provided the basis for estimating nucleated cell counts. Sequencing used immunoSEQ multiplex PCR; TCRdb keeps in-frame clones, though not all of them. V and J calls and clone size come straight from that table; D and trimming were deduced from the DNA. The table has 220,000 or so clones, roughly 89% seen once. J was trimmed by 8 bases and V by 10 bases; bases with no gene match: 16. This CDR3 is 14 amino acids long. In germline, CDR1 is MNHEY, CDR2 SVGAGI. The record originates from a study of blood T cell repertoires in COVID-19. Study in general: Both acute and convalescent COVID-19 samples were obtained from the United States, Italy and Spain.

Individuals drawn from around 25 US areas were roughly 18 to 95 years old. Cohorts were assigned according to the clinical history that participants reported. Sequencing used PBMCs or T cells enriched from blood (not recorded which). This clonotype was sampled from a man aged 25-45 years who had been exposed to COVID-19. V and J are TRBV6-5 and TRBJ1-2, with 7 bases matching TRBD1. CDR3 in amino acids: CATRTGMGGLGYTF. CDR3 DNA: TGTGCCACCCGGACAGGAATGGGTGGTTTGGGCTACACCTTC.